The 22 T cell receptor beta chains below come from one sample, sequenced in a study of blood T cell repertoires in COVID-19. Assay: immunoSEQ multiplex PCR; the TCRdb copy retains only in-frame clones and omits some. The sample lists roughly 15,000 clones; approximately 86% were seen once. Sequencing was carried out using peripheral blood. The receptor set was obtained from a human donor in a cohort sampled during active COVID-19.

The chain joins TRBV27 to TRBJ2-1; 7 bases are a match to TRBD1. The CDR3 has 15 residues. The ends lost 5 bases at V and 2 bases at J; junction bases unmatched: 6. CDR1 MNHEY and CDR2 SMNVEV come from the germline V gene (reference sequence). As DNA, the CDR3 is TGTGCCAGCAGTGAAAACAGGGGCCCCTACAATGAGCAGTTCTTC. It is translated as CASSENRGPYNEQFF.

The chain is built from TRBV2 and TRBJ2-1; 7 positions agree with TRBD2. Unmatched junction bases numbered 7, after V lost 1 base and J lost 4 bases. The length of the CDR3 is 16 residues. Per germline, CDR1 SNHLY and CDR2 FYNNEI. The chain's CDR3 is CASSEVRLAVYNEQFF. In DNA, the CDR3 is TGTGCCAGCAGTGAAGTCCGGCTAGCGGTGTACAATGAGCAGTTCTTC.

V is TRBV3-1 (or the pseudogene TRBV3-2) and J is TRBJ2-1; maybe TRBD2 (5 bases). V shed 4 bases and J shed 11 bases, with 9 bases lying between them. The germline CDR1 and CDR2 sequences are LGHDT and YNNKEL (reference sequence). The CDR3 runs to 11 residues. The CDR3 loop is CASSRGVQQFF. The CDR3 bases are TGTGCCAGCAGCCGGGGAGTTCAGCAGTTCTTC.

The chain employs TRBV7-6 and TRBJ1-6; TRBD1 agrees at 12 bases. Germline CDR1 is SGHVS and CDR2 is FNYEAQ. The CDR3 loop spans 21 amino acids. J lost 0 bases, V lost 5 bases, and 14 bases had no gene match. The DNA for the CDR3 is TGTGCCAGCAGCCTGCTGGCGGGACAGGGGGCGTCTAGCTCCTATAATTCACCCCTCCACTTT. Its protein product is CASSLLAGQGASSSYNSPLHF.

The CDR3, as DNA: TGCGCCAGCAGCCAAGACTCCGGGGGAAACACCATATATTTT. Its protein product is CASSQDSGGNTIYF. The genes are TRBV4-3 and TRBJ1-3, with unresolved D. Germline-derived CDR1 and CDR2 are LGHNA and YSLEER. The CDR3 has 14 amino acids. With 0 bases removed from V and 4 bases from J, the gap between germline ends came to 7 bases.

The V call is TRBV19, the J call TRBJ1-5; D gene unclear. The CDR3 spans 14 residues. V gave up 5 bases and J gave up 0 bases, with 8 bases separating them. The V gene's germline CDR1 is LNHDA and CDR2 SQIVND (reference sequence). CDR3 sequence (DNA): TGTGCCAGTAGTTTCAGTTATAGCAATCAGCCCCAGCATTTT. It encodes CASSFSYSNQPQHF.

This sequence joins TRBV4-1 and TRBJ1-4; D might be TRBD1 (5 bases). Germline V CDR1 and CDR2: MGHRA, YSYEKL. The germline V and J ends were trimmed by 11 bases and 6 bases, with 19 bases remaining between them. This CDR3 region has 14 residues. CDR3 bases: TGCGCCGGGGGGTATGGGACGGCCGATGAAAAACTGTTTTTT. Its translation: CAGGYGTADEKLFF.

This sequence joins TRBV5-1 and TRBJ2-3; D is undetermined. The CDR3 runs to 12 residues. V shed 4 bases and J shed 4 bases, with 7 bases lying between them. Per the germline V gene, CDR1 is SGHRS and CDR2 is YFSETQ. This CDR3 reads CASSREADTQYF. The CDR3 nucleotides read TGCGCCAGCAGCCGCGAGGCAGATACGCAGTATTTT.

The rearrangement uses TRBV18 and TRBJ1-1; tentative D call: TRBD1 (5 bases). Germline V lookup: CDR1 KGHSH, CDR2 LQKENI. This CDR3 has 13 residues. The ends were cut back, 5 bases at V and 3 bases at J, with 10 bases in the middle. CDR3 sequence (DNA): TGTGCCAGCTCATTAGGGGCGGACACTGAAGCTTTCTTT. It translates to CASSLGADTEAFF. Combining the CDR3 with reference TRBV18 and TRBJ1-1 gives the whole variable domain NAGVMQNPRHLVRRRGQEARLRCSPMKGHSHVYWYRQLPEEGLKFMVYLQKENIIDESGMPKERFSAEFPKEGPSILRIQQVVRGDSAAYFCASSLGADTEAFFGQGTRLTVV.

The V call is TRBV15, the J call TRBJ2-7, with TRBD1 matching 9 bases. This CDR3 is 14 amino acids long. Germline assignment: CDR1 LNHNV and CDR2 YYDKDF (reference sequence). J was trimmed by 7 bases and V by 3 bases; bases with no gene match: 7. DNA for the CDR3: TGTGCCACCAGCAGGTCACAGGGGGCTTTAGAGCAGTACTTC. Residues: CATSRSQGALEQYF.

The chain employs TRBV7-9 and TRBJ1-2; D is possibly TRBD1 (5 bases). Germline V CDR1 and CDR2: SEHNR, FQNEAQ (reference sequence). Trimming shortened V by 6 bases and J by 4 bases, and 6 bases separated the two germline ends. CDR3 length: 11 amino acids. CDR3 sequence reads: CASRGVYGYTF. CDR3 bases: TGTGCCAGCAGAGGGGTCTATGGCTACACCTTC. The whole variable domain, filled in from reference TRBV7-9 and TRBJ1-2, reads DTGVSQNPRHKITKRGQNVTFRCDPISEHNRLYWYRQTLGQGPEFLTYFQNEAQLEKSRLLSDRFSAERPKGSFSTLEIQRTEQGDSAMYLCASRGVYGYTFGSGTRLTVV.

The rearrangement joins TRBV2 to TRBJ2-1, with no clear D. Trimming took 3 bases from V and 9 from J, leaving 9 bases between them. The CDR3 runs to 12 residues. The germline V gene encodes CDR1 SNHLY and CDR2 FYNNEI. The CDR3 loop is CASSEFPGEQFF. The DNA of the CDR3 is TGTGCCAGCAGTGAGTTCCCGGGTGAGCAGTTCTTC.

In nucleotides, the CDR3 is TGCGCCAGCAGCTTGTCCGCAGGGCTAATGAACACTGAAGCTTTCTTT. It specifies CASSLSAGLMNTEAFF. The V gene is TRBV5-1, the J gene TRBJ1-1, with a possible D match to TRBD1 (5 bases). Germline loops: CDR1 SGHRS, CDR2 YFSETQ. This CDR3 is built from 16 residues. Deletions cut 1 base from V and 0 bases from J, with 13 bases between.

CDR3 residues: CSVTGRENTEAFF. CDR3 coding DNA: TGCAGCGTTACAGGCAGGGAGAACACTGAAGCTTTCTTT. This chain joins TRBV29-1 and TRBJ1-1; possible D gene TRBD1, 5 bases. CDR1 and CDR2 (germline): SQVTM, ANQGSEA. V lost 5 bases to trimming and J lost 1 base, with 11 bases between them. There are 13 residues in the CDR3.

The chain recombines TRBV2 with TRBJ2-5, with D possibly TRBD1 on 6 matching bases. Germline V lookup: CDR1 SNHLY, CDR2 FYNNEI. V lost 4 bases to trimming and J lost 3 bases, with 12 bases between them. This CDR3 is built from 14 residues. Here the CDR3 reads CASSAQGSEETQYF. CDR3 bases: TGTGCCAGCAGTGCCCAGGGGTCAGAAGAGACCCAGTACTTC.

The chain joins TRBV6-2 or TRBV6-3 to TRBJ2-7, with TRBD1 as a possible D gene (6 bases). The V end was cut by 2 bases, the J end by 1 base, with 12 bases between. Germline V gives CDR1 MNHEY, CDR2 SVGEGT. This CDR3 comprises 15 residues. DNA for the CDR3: TGTGCCAGCAGTTACAGGGCAGGGGAATCCTACGAGCAGTACTTC. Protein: CASSYRAGESYEQYF.

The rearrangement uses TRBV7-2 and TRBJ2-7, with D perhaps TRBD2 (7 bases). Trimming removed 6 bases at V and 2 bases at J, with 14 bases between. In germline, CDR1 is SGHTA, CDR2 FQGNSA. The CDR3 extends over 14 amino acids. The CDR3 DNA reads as TGTGCCAGCAGTAGGGGGGGCTTCCCCTACGAGCAGTACTTC. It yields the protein CASSRGGFPYEQYF.

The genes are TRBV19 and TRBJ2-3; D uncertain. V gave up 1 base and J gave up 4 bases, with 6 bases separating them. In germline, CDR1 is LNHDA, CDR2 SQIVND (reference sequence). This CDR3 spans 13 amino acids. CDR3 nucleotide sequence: TGTGCCAGTAGTATAGCTCAGTCAGATACGCAGTATTTT. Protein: CASSIAQSDTQYF.

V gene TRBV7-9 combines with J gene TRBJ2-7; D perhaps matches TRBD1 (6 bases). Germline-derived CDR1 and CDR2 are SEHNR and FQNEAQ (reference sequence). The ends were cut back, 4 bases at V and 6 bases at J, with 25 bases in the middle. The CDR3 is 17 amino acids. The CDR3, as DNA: TGTGCCAGCAGCTCAATGGCTGGCAGGGGCAAATTAACCGAGCAGTACTTC. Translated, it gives CASSSMAGRGKLTEQYF.

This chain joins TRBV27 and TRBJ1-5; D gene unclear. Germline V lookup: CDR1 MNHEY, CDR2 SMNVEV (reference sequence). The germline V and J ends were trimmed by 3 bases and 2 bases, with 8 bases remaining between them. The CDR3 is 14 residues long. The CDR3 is CASSLWQGNQPQHF. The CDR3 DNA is TGTGCCAGCAGTTTGTGGCAGGGCAATCAGCCCCAGCATTTT.

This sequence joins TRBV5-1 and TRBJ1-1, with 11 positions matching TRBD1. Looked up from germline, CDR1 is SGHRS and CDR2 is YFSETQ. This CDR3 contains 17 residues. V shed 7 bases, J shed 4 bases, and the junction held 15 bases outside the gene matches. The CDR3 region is CASGPPGTGGVGTEAFF. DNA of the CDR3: TGCGCCAGCGGACCTCCCGGGACAGGGGGAGTTGGCACTGAAGCTTTCTTT.

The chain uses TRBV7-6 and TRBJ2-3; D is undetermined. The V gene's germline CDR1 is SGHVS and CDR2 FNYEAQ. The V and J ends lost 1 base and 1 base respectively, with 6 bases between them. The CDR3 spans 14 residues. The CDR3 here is CASSLGRGTDTQYF. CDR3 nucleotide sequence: TGTGCCAGCAGCTTAGGACGGGGCACAGATACGCAGTATTTT.